Below, 22 T cell receptor beta chains from the same sample are listed, as sequenced in a study of OX40 agonist ivuxolimab in advanced cancers. Library method: the immunoSEQ multiplex PCR assay. In its TCRdb copy, this immuneACCESS table keeps in-frame sequences only and misses some clones. Where compared with another copy, unresolved V genes explain less than half of these, and the others have no known cause. Here the sample has some 83,000 clones; over 90% occur a single time. The ten largest clones take up around 6% of the sample. Sequenced material: CD4+ or CD8+ T cells sorted from blood, taken in a trial of the OX40 agonist ivuxolimab. Receptors originate from an adult with an advanced solid tumor such as melanoma, head and neck, liver or kidney cancer.

This chain links TRBV11-2 with TRBJ1-1, with D maybe TRBD1 (6 bases). The CDR3 runs to 13 residues. V lost 0 bases, J lost 8 bases, and 10 bases lay in between. In germline, CDR1 is SGHAT, CDR2 FQNNGV. CDR3 amino acids: CASSLDPGAEAFF. As DNA, the CDR3 is TGTGCCAGCAGCTTAGATCCGGGGGCGGAAGCTTTCTTT. Filled out from reference TRBV11-2 and TRBJ1-1, the complete variable domain reads EAGVAQSPRYKIIEKRQSVAFWCNPISGHATLYWYQQILGQGPKLLIQFQNNGVVDDSQLPKDRFSAERLKGVDSTLKIQPAKLEDSAVYLCASSLDPGAEAFFGQGTRLTVV.

This chain joins TRBV30 and TRBJ2-7, with TRBD1 identical over 7 bases. J gave up 6 bases and V 2 bases, and 4 bases lay outside the gene matches. The CDR3 contains 12 residues. The germline CDR1 and CDR2 sequences are GTSNPN and SVGIG (reference sequence). The CDR3 DNA reads as TGTGCCTGGAGTCTGTCAGGGGGCGAGCAGTACTTC. Translated, it gives CAWSLSGGEQYF.

The CDR3 DNA follows: TGTGCCTGGCGACAGGGAAAGGCTGAAGCTTTCTTT. Amino acid sequence: CAWRQGKAEAFF. The chain joins TRBV30 to TRBJ1-1; 7 bases match TRBD1. The germline CDR1 and CDR2 sequences are GTSNPN and SVGIG (reference sequence). There are 12 residues in the CDR3. Unmatched junction bases numbered 6, after V lost 5 bases and J lost 6 bases.

In this sample, this clone turned up once. The gene calls are TRBV13 and TRBJ1-1; 8 bases agree with TRBD1. Germline V CDR1 and CDR2: PRHDT, FYEKMQ (reference sequence). The junction had 5 bases not matched to a gene; V was cut back by 5 bases and J by 3 bases. The CDR3 runs to 14 residues. The chain's CDR3 is CASSPGQGHTEAFF. The CDR3 region has the DNA TGTGCCAGCAGCCCCGGACAGGGCCACACTGAAGCTTTCTTT.

The chain employs TRBV13 and TRBJ2-7; unclear D gene. With 8 bases removed from V and 0 bases from J, the gap between germline ends came to 17 bases. This CDR3 is 15 amino acids long. Germline assignment: CDR1 PRHDT and CDR2 FYEKMQ (reference sequence). The CDR3 reads CASGIGLGGSYEQYF. The CDR3 DNA reads as TGTGCCAGCGGAATAGGCTTGGGTGGCTCCTACGAGCAGTACTTC.

J is TRBJ2-7 and V is TRBV7-2; either TRBD1 or TRBD2 may fit D (5 bases each). The CDR3 sequence is 17 residues long. V shed 0 bases and J shed 0 bases, with 15 bases lying between them. Germline CDR1 and CDR2: SGHTA and FQGNSA. The CDR3 spells CASSLARGAHLSYEQYF. CDR3 DNA: TGTGCCAGCAGCTTAGCGAGGGGAGCCCATCTCTCCTACGAGCAGTACTTC.

The chain combines TRBV7-8 with TRBJ2-7; D is perhaps TRBD2 (6 bases). The germline CDR1 and CDR2 sequences are SGHVS and FQNEAQ. Between the trimmed V and J ends, which lost 5 bases and 3 bases, there was a span of 17 bases. The length of the CDR3 is 15 residues. CDR3 DNA: TGTGCCAGCAGCCCCGGGACTCCGGGCCTCTACGAGCAGTACTTC. Its translation: CASSPGTPGLYEQYF.

V is TRBV5-8 and J is TRBJ2-2; TRBD1 agrees at 7 bases. The J segment lost 5 bases and the V segment lost 2 bases, leaving 6 bases of the junction unmatched. CDR3 size: 15 residues. Germline V gene sequence: CDR1 SGHTS, CDR2 YDEGEE. The CDR3 DNA reads TGTGCCAGCAGCTTAACATACAGGGGTACCGGGGAGCTGTTTTTT. Translation: CASSLTYRGTGELFF.

J is TRBJ2-3 and V is TRBV4-1; D is uncertain. CDR1 is MGHRA and CDR2 is YSYEKL in the germline V gene. V gave up 0 bases and J gave up 3 bases, with 7 bases separating them. The CDR3 contains 14 residues. CDR3 protein: CASSQDRVTDTQYF. The CDR3 bases are TGCGCCAGCAGCCAAGATAGGGTGACAGATACGCAGTATTTT.

V usage is TRBV13 and J usage is TRBJ2-5; the match to TRBD1 covers 7 bases. This CDR3 has 14 amino acids. Germline CDR1 PRHDT, CDR2 FYEKMQ (reference sequence). The trim removed 2 bases at V and 3 bases at J, leaving 3 bases unmatched. CDR3 sequence (DNA): TGTGCCAGCAGCTTATCACAGGGGAAAGAGACCCAGTACTTC. Translation: CASSLSQGKETQYF.

The chain links TRBV18 to TRBJ1-2; 8 positions agree with TRBD1. This CDR3 comprises 16 residues. V trimming: 6 bases; J trimming: 0 bases; junction bases outside the gene matches: 9. Germline V gene lookup returns CDR1 KGHSH and CDR2 LQKENI. In nucleotides, the CDR3 is TGTGCCAGCTCCCCGGACAGGGCCTGGGCTAACTATGGCTACACCTTC. Translating it yields CASSPDRAWANYGYTF.

This chain links TRBV9 with TRBJ2-7; D call uncertain. Germline lookup yields CDR1 SGDLS and CDR2 YYNGEE. Between the trimmed V and J ends, which lost 0 bases and 2 bases, there was a span of 9 bases. The CDR3 totals 14 residues. The CDR3 nucleotides are TGTGCCAGCAGCGTAGAAGGTTTCCCCTACGAGCAGTACTTC. It yields the protein CASSVEGFPYEQYF.

V gene TRBV9 combines with J gene TRBJ1-1; D is unclear. The CDR3 is made up of 13 amino acids. Germline lookup yields CDR1 SGDLS and CDR2 YYNGEE. The V end was cut by 0 bases, the J end by 8 bases, with 11 bases between. The CDR3 DNA sequence: TGTGCCAGCAGCGTAGTAGAACGGGGAGAAGCTTTCTTT. Translated, it gives CASSVVERGEAFF.

The chain employs TRBV4-3 and TRBJ1-4; no firm D call. V was shortened by 0 bases and J by 7 bases, with 9 bases between the two germline ends. The CDR3 extends over 14 amino acids. Germline assignment: CDR1 LGHNA and CDR2 YSLEER. DNA of the CDR3: TGCGCCAGCAGCCAAGAAAGTACGGGTGAAAAACTGTTTTTT. Its translation is CASSQESTGEKLFF.

The CDR3 is CASSLTGGNTEAFF. CDR3 coding DNA: TGTGCCAGCAGTTTAACAGGAGGGAACACTGAAGCTTTCTTT. The chain carries TRBV27 and TRBJ1-1, with D perhaps matching TRBD1 (5 bases). The ends were cut back, 2 bases at V and 1 base at J, with 8 bases in the middle. The CDR3 consists of 14 residues. Germline V gives CDR1 MNHEY, CDR2 SMNVEV (reference sequence).

The chain employs TRBV19 and TRBJ2-1; D ambiguous. This CDR3 spans 14 amino acids. Germline-derived CDR1 and CDR2 are LNHDA and SQIVND (reference sequence). V shed 5 bases and J shed 6 bases, with 14 bases lying between them. In nucleotides, the CDR3 is TGTGCCAGTAGTCTAGTACTTGGGGTCAATGAGCAGTTCTTC. It translates to CASSLVLGVNEQFF.

This clone has more than one count but fewer than ten. This chain links TRBV9 with TRBJ1-5; no firm D call. This CDR3 has 15 amino acids. Between the trimmed V and J ends, which lost 2 bases and 3 bases, there was a span of 12 bases. CDR1 is SGDLS, CDR2 YYNGEE, per germline. The CDR3 DNA follows: TGTGCCAGCAGCGTCAGCCCGGGTCTCAATCAGCCCCAGCATTTT. Amino acid sequence: CASSVSPGLNQPQHF.

The rearrangement joins TRBV10-3 to TRBJ2-5, with no clear D. CDR1 and CDR2 from the germline V gene are ENHRY and SYGVKD. This CDR3 is 16 amino acids long. Trimming removed 0 bases at V and 5 bases at J, with 16 bases between. The DNA of the CDR3 is TGTGCCATCAGTGAGTCGGGTGGAACCTACTCGGAGACCCAGTACTTC. This sequence encodes CAISESGGTYSETQYF.

This rearrangement joins TRBV7-6 to TRBJ2-2; 10 bases agree with TRBD2. CDR1 and CDR2 (germline): SGHVS, FNYEAQ. V was clipped by 5 bases and J by 4 bases; unmatched bases: 10. CDR3 size: 17 residues. Here the CDR3 reads CASSPQRGGLVTGELFF. The CDR3 bases are TGTGCCAGCAGCCCCCAGCGGGGGGGCCTGGTCACCGGGGAGCTGTTTTTT.

The chain's CDR3 is CASSQDSGRSYLPYEQYF. As DNA, the CDR3 is TGTGCCAGCAGCCAAGATAGCGGCAGAAGCTACCTCCCCTACGAGCAGTACTTC. J is TRBJ2-7 and V is TRBV14; tentatively, D is TRBD2 (6 bases). Germline V gene lookup returns CDR1 SGHDN and CDR2 FVKESK. Trimming left V 0 bases short and J 2 bases short, with 20 bases between. CDR3 length: 18 residues.

This chain links TRBV19 with TRBJ1-1; D remains ambiguous. The CDR3 runs to 14 residues. V dropped 5 bases and J dropped 5 bases, with 15 bases sitting between them. The germline V gene has CDR1 LNHDA and CDR2 SQIVND (reference sequence). The CDR3 spells CASSYRGVGTEAFF. The CDR3 bases are TGTGCCAGTAGTTATCGGGGAGTGGGGACTGAAGCTTTCTTT.

The V and J genes are TRBV19 and TRBJ1-1; TRBD1 might be the D (5 bases). With 8 bases removed from V and 5 bases from J, the gap between germline ends came to 15 bases. CDR3 length: 13 residues. Germline V CDR1 and CDR2: LNHDA, SQIVND (reference sequence). CDR3 DNA: TGTGCCAGTGCTGCAGGGTTAGGAACTGAAGCTTTCTTT. Protein: CASAAGLGTEAFF.